The present T cell receptor beta chain was sequenced within a study of identical twins. General observations from the study: Conclusions were drawn cross-sectionally by statistical analysis, without following the same donors.

CDR1 and CDR2 from the germline V gene are MNHEY and SVGEGT. Trimming stripped 5 bases from V and 8 bases from J, with 18 bases between. The CDR3 consists of 14 residues. TCRdb reanalysed the 5' RACE reads using MiXCR and keeps one entry per CDR3 protein. The sample has about 520,000 distinct CDR3 sequences; approximately 22% are singletons. Turning to this clonotype: No antigen is known for it.

The same data also contributed to another study, on T cells expressing NK-cell markers.

The V gene is TRBV6-2 or TRBV6-3, the J gene TRBJ2-5; D perhaps matches TRBD2 (6 bases). The receptor was derived from a woman between 18 and 29 years old in good health. Sequencing used CD4+ T cells sorted from blood. For the CDR3, the DNA is TGTGCCAGCAGTCGCGGGACTCTAAAAGTAACCCAGTACTTC. Protein sequence: CASSRGTLKVTQYF.